In its sample, the clone carrying this TCR beta chain was seen once. Source study methods: Estimated nucleated cell counts came from reference gene primer amplification. The method was immunoSEQ multiplex PCR; TCRdb's version includes in-frame clones alone and lacks a portion of them. V, J and clone size were drawn from that table, and D and trimming were deduced from the DNA. The table has tens of thousands of clones, around 90% seen once. The germline CDR1 and CDR2 sequences are SGHRS and YFSETQ. With V trimmed by 1 base and J by 1 base, 13 bases remained unmatched. The CDR3 runs 18 residues. This sample was included in a study of blood T cell repertoires in COVID-19. Turning to the study itself: PBMCs, B-cell-depleted T cells, or T cells provided the cDNA or gDNA that made up the material.

The sample consisted of peripheral blood. This receptor was obtained from a man aged 80 or over with acute or convalescent COVID-19. The rearrangement joins TRBV5-1 to TRBJ1-2, with 7 bases identical to TRBD1. The CDR3 reads CASSLIPGGGGFNYGYTF. The DNA for the CDR3 is TGCGCCAGCAGCTTGATCCCCGGCGGAGGGGGCTTTAACTATGGCTACACCTTC.